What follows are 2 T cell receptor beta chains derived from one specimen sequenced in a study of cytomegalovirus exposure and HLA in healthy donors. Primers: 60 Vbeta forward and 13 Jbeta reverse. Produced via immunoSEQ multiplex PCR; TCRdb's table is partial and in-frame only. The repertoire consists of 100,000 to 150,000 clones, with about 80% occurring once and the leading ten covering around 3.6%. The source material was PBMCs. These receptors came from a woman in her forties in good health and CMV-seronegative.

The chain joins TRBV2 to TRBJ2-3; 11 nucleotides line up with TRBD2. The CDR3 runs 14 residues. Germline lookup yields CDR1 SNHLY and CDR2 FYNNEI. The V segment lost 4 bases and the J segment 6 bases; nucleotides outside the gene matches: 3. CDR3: CASSGTSGLDTQYF. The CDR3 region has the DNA TGTGCCAGCAGTGGGACTAGCGGGCTGGATACGCAGTATTTT.

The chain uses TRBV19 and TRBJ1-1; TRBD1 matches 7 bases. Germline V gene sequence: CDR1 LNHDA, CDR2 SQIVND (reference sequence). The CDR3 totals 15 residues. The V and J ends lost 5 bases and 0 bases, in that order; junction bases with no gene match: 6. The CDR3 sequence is CASSVHRGLNTEAFF. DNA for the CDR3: TGTGCCAGTAGTGTCCACAGGGGATTGAACACTGAAGCTTTCTTT.